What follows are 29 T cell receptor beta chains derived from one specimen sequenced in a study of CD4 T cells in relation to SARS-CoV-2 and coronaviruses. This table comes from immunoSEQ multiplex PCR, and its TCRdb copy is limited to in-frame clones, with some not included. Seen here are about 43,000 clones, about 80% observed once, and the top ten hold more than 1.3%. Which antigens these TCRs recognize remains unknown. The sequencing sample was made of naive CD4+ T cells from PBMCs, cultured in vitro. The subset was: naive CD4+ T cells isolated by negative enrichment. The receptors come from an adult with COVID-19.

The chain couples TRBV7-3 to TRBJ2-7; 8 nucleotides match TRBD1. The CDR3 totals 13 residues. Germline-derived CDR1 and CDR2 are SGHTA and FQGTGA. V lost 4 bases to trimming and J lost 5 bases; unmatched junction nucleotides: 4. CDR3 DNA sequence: TGTGCCAGCAGCTCGGACAGGGAGAACGAGCAGTACTTC. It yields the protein CASSSDRENEQYF.

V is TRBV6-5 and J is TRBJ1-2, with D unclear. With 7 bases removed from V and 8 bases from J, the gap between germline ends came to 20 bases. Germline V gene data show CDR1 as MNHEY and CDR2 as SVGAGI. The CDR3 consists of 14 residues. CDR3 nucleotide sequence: TGTGCCAGCACGGGAGAGGGTGGAGGTAGGGGCTACACCTTC. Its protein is CASTGEGGGRGYTF.

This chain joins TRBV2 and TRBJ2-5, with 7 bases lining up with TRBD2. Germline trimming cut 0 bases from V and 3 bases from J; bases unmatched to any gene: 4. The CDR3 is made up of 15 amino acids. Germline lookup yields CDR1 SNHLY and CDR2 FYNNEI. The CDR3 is CASSEAGLAEETQYF. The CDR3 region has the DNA TGTGCCAGCAGTGAAGCGGGCCTAGCGGAAGAGACCCAGTACTTC. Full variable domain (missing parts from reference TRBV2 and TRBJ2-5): EPEVTQTPSHQVTQMGQEVILRCVPISNHLYFYWYRQILGQKVEFLVSFYNNEISEKSEIFDDQFSVERPDGSNFTLKIRSTKLEDSAMYFCASSEAGLAEETQYFGPGTRLLVL.

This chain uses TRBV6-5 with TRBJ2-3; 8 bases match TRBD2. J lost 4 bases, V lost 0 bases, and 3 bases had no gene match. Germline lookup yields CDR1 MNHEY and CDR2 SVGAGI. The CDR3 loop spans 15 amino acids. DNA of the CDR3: TGTGCCAGCAGTTACTCGGCGGGAGGCCCAGATACGCAGTATTTT. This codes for CASSYSAGGPDTQYF.

In nucleotides, the CDR3 is TGCGCCAGCAGCAGGGACAGCCCAATCCCTGAGCAGTTCTTC. Its protein is CASSRDSPIPEQFF. The chain employs TRBV5-1 and TRBJ2-1; 7 positions match TRBD1. There are 14 residues in the CDR3. Trimming removed 4 bases from V and 9 bases from J; junction bases left unmatched: 10. Germline assignment: CDR1 SGHRS and CDR2 YFSETQ.

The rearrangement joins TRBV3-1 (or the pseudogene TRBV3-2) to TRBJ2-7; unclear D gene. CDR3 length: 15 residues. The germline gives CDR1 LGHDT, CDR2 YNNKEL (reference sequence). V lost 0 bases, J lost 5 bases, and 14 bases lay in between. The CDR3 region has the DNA TGTGCCAGCAGCCAAGACCTGGGAAGGGTGGACGAGCAGTACTTC. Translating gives CASSQDLGRVDEQYF.

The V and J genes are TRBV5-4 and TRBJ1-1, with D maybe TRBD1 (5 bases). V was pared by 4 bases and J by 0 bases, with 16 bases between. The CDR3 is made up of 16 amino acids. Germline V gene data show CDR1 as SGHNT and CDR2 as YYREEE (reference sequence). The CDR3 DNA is TGTGCCAGCAGCGTTAAGCAGGGTCGCATGAACACTGAAGCTTTCTTT. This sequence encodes CASSVKQGRMNTEAFF.

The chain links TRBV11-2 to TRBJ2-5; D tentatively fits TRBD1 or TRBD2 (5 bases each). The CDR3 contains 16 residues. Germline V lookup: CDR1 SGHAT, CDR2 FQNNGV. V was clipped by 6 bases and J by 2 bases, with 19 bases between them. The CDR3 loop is CASRYRGRTKQETQYF. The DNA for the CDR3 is TGTGCCAGCAGGTACCGGGGACGAACTAAGCAAGAGACCCAGTACTTC.

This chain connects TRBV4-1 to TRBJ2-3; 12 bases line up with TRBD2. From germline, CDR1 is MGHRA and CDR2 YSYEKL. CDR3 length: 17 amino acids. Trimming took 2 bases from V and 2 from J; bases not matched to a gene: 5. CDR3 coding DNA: TGCGCCAGCAGCCAAAGGACTAGCGGGATACACACAGATACGCAGTATTTT. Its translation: CASSQRTSGIHTDTQYF.

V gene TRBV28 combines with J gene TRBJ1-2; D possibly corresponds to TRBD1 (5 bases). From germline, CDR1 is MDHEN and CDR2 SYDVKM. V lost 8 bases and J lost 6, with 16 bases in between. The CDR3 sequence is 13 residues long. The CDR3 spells CASADRGTHGYTF. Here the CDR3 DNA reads TGTGCCAGCGCGGATAGGGGAACCCATGGCTACACCTTC.

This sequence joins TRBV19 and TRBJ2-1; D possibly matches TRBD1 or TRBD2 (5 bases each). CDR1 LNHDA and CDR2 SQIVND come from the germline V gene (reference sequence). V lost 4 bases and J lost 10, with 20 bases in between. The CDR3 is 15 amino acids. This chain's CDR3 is CASSSNGPNWGEQFF. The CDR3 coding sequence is TGTGCCAGTAGTAGTAACGGCCCCAATTGGGGGGAGCAGTTCTTC.

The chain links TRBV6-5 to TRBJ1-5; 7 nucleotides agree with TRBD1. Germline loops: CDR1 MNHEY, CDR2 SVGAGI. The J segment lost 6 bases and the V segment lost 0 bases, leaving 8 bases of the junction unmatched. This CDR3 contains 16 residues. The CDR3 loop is CASSYSPPGGGQPQHF. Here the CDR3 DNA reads TGTGCCAGCAGTTACTCCCCGCCAGGGGGGGGTCAGCCCCAGCATTTT.

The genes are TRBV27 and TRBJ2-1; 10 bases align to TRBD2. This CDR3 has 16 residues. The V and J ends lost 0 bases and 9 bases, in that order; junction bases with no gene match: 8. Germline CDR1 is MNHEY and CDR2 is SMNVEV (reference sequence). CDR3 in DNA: TGTGCCAGCAGTTTATCGCTCGCTAGCGGGAGAGGTGAGCAGTTCTTC. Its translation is CASSLSLASGRGEQFF.

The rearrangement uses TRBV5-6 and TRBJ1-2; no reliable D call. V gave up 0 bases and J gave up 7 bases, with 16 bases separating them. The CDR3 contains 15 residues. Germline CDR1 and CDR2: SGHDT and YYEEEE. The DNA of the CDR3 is TGTGCCAGCAGCTTGGATCCACGTAACTTCGGTGGCTACACCTTC. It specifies CASSLDPRNFGGYTF.

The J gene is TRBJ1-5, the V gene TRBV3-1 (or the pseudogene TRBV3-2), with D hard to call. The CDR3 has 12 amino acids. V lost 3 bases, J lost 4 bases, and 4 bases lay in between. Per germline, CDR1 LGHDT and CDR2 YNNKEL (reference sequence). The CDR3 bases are TGTGCCAGCAGCCAGATGAATCAGCCCCAGCATTTT. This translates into CASSQMNQPQHF.

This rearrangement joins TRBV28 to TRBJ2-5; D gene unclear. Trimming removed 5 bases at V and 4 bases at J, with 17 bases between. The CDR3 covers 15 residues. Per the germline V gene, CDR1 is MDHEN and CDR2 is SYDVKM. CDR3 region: CASSSSWRLGETQYF. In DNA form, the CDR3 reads TGTGCCAGCAGTAGCTCTTGGCGGTTGGGAGAGACCCAGTACTTC.

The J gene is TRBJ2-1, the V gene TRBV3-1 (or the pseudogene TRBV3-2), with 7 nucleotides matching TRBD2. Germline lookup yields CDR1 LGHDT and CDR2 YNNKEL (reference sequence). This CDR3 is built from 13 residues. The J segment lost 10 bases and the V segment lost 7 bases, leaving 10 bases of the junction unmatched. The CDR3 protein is CASNRGEGREQFF. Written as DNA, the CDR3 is TGTGCCAGCAACCGGGGGGAGGGCCGGGAGCAGTTCTTC.

CDR3 coding DNA: TGTGCCAGTAGTATACAGGCGGCGGGACAGCCCCAGCATTTT. Amino acids: CASSIQAAGQPQHF. The chain uses TRBV19 and TRBJ1-5; D not resolved. V was shortened by 2 bases and J by 7 bases, with 12 bases between the two germline ends. The CDR3 sequence is 14 residues long. Looked up from germline, CDR1 is LNHDA and CDR2 is SQIVND (reference sequence).

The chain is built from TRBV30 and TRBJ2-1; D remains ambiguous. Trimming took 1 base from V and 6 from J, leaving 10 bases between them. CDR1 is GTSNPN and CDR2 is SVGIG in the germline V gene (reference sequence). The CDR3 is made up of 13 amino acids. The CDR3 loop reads CAWSGGFVNEQFF. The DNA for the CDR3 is TGTGCCTGGAGTGGGGGTTTTGTCAATGAGCAGTTCTTC.

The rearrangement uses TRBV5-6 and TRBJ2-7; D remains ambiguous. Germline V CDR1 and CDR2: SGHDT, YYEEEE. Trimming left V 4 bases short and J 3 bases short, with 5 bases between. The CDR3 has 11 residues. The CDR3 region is CASSMNYEQYF. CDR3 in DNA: TGTGCCAGCAGCATGAACTACGAGCAGTACTTC.

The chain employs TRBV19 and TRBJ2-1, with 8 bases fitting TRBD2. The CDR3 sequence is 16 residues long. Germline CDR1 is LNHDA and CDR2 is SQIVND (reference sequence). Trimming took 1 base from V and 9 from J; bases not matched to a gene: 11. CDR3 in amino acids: CASSIASGRGGVEQFF. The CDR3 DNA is TGTGCCAGTAGTATAGCGTCGGGTCGGGGGGGAGTTGAGCAGTTCTTC. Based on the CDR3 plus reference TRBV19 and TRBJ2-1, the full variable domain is DGGITQSPKYLFRKEGQNVTLSCEQNLNHDAMYWYRQDPGQGLRLIYYSQIVNDFQKGDIAEGYSVSREKKESFPLTVTSAQKNPTAFYLCASSIASGRGGVEQFFGPGTRLTVL.

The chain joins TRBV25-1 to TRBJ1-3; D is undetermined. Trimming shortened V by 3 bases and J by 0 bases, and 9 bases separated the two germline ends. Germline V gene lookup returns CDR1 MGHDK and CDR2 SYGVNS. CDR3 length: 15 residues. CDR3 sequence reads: CASSETYVSGNTIYF. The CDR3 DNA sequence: TGTGCCAGCAGTGAGACGTACGTCTCTGGAAACACCATATATTTT.

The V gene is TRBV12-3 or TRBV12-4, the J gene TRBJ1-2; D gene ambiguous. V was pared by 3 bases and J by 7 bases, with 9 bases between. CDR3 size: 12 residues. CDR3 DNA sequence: TGTGCCAGCAGTTTTGGAAATCCTGGCTACACCTTC. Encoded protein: CASSFGNPGYTF.

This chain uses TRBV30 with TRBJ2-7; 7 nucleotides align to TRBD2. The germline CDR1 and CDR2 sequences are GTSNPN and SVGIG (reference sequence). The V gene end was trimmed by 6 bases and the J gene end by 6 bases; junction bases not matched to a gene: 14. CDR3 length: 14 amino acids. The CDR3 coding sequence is TGTGCCTGCAACCCAACTAGCGCGTCCCTCGAGCAGTACTTC. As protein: CACNPTSASLEQYF.

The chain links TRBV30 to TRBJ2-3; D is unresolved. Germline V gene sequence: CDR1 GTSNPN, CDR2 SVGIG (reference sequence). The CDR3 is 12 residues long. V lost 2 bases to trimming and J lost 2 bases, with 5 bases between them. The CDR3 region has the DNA TGTGCCTGGAGTACTTACACAGATACGCAGTATTTT. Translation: CAWSTYTDTQYF.

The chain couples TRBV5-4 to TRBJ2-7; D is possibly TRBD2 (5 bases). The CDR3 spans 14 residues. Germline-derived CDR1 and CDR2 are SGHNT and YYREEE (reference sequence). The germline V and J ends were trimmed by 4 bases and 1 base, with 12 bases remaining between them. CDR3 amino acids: CASSLAGFSYEQYF. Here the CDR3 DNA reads TGTGCCAGCAGCCTCGCGGGTTTTTCCTACGAGCAGTACTTC. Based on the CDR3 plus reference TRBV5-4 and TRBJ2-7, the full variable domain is ETGVTQSPTHLIKTRGQQVTLRCSSQSGHNTVSWYQQALGQGPQFIFQYYREEENGRGNFPPRFSGLQFPNYSSELNVNALELDDSALYLCASSLAGFSYEQYFGPGTRLTVT.

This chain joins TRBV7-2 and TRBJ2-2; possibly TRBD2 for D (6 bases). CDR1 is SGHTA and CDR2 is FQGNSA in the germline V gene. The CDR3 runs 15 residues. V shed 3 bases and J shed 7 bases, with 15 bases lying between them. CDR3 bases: TGTGCCAGCAGCTTTTCGGGAGTAGGGCACGGGGAGCTGTTTTTT. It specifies CASSFSGVGHGELFF.

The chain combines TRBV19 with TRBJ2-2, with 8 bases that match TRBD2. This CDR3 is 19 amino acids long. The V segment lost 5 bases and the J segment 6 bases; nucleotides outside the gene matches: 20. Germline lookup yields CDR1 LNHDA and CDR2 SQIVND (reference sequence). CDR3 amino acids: CASSPLFGAAGVSPGELFF. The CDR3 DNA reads TGTGCCAGTAGTCCCCTCTTCGGGGCAGCGGGAGTATCCCCCGGGGAGCTGTTTTTT. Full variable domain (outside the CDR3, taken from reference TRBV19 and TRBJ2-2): DGGITQSPKYLFRKEGQNVTLSCEQNLNHDAMYWYRQDPGQGLRLIYYSQIVNDFQKGDIAEGYSVSREKKESFPLTVTSAQKNPTAFYLCASSPLFGAAGVSPGELFFGEGSRLTVL.

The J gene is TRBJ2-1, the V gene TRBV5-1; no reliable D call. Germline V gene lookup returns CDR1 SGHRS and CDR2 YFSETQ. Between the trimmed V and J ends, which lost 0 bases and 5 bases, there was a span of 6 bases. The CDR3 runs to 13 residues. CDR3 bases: TGCGCCAGCAGCTTGGGAGCCAACAATGAGCAGTTCTTC. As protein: CASSLGANNEQFF.